Below are 8 T cell receptor beta chains sequenced from a single sample in a study of memory CD4+ T cells and cytomegalovirus serostatus. The sort gate was single viable CD3+CD4+CD8-CD45RO+ cells for memory CD4+ T cells. The table came from immunoSEQ multiplex PCR; TCRdb's copy has only in-frame clones and leaves some out. This table has 30,000 to 45,000 clones, approximately 79% appearing once. Sequenced sample: memory CD4+ T cells from blood. The source is an adult in good health and CMV-seropositive.

The J gene is TRBJ2-2, the V gene TRBV28; D perhaps matches TRBD2 (6 bases). Germline-derived CDR1 and CDR2 are MDHEN and SYDVKM. The CDR3 contains 14 residues. The V end was cut by 6 bases, the J end by 7 bases, with 15 bases between. The CDR3 DNA follows: TGTGCCAGCAGCACACCTAGCGTGAGCGGGGAGCTGTTTTTT. Amino acids: CASSTPSVSGELFF.

The J gene is TRBJ1-4, the V gene TRBV7-9; tentative D call: TRBD1 (5 bases). In germline, CDR1 is SEHNR, CDR2 FQNEAQ (reference sequence). Trimming stripped 7 bases from V and 4 bases from J, with 10 bases between. The CDR3 covers 13 residues. CDR3 protein: CASTLGGNEKLFF. For the CDR3, the DNA is TGTGCCAGCACCCTTGGGGGTAATGAAAAACTGTTTTTT. Looking up the rest from reference TRBV7-9 and TRBJ1-4 gives the full variable domain: DTGVSQNPRHKITKRGQNVTFRCDPISEHNRLYWYRQTLGQGPEFLTYFQNEAQLEKSRLLSDRFSAERPKGSFSTLEIQRTEQGDSAMYLCASTLGGNEKLFFGSGTQLSVL.

The chain uses TRBV5-5 and TRBJ2-5; 12 bases match TRBD2. Looked up from germline, CDR1 is SGHKS and CDR2 is YYEKEE (reference sequence). The CDR3 loop spans 16 amino acids. The V gene end was trimmed by 0 bases and the J gene end by 4 bases; junction bases not matched to a gene: 4. In DNA form, the CDR3 reads TGTGCCAGCAGCTTGGGTCTGGGACTAGCGGGAGAGACCCAGTACTTC. Its translation is CASSLGLGLAGETQYF.

The chain's CDR3 is CASIPGTRSNEQFF. The CDR3 nucleotides are TGTGCCAGCATCCCCGGGACTAGATCCAATGAGCAGTTCTTC. V gene TRBV2 combines with J gene TRBJ2-1; 8 positions match TRBD2. Germline V CDR1 and CDR2: SNHLY, FYNNEI. This CDR3 comprises 14 residues. V dropped 7 bases and J dropped 6; count of bases not matched to a gene: 8.

This clone was counted only a few times. V and J are TRBV28 and TRBJ1-5; 7 bases are shared with TRBD1. CDR1 is MDHEN and CDR2 is SYDVKM in the germline V gene. The CDR3 consists of 13 residues. V shed 2 bases, J shed 7 bases, and the junction held 2 bases outside the gene matches. CDR3 DNA: TGTGCCAGCAGTTTAGGGACAGCCCAGCCCCAGCATTTT. Its translation is CASSLGTAQPQHF.

This chain links TRBV6-5 with TRBJ2-6, with D hard to call. Germline V gene lookup returns CDR1 MNHEY and CDR2 SVGAGI. The CDR3 has 14 amino acids. Deletions cut 0 bases from V and 3 bases from J, with 3 bases between. The CDR3 sequence: CASSYSSGANVLTF. The DNA for the CDR3 is TGTGCCAGCAGTTACTCGAGTGGGGCCAACGTCCTGACTTTC.

This clone showed up just once. V usage is TRBV5-4 and J usage is TRBJ2-5, with D hard to call. Trimming took off 4 bases at V and 4 bases at J, with 14 bases between the two ends. Germline V gene lookup returns CDR1 SGHNT and CDR2 YYREEE (reference sequence). CDR3 length: 14 amino acids. CDR3 loop: CASSTIGRGETQYF. The DNA for the CDR3 is TGTGCCAGCAGCACTATAGGCCGCGGAGAGACCCAGTACTTC. Drawing the rest from reference TRBV5-4 and TRBJ2-5, the complete variable domain is ETGVTQSPTHLIKTRGQQVTLRCSSQSGHNTVSWYQQALGQGPQFIFQYYREEENGRGNFPPRFSGLQFPNYSSELNVNALELDDSALYLCASSTIGRGETQYFGPGTRLLVL.

The CDR3 nucleotides read TGTGCCACCACCGCGAGAGGGGGTAATTCACCCCTCCACTTT. The encoded protein is CATTARGGNSPLHF. The chain has TRBV2 and TRBJ1-6, with a tentative D call TRBD1 (6 bases). Germline V gene data show CDR1 as SNHLY and CDR2 as FYNNEI. Trimming left V 10 bases short and J 6 bases short, with 16 bases between. CDR3 length: 14 amino acids.